The TCR beta chain under discussion was sequenced for a study of somatic mutations in cytotoxic T cells in rheumatoid arthritis. Produced via immunoSEQ multiplex PCR; TCRdb's table is partial and in-frame only. The sample holds some 35,000 clones; about 84% are singletons and the top ten take about 3.2%. The CDR3 length is 17 residues. Germline V lookup: CDR1 LNHNV, CDR2 YYDKDF (reference sequence). V trimming: 0 bases; J trimming: 4 bases; junction bases outside the gene matches: 8. The source of this sequence is a man aged 40-50 years in good health. Source material: CD8+ T cells sorted from blood. V usage is TRBV15 and J usage is TRBJ2-5; TRBD2 agrees at 10 bases. Written as DNA, the CDR3 is TGTGCCACCAGCAGAGATTTAGCGGGAGGTAGAGGAGAGACCCAGTACTTC. This codes for CATSRDLAGGRGETQYF.